The 4 T cell receptor beta chains in this list originate from one sample, sequenced in a study of beta chain features in type 1 diabetes (dated by TCRdb to between 2018 and 2020). Libraries were built with the immunoSEQ multiplex PCR assay. The entire isolated RNA was reverse transcribed using the High Capacity cDNA Reverse Transcription Kit, and thus expressed TCRB transcripts were sequenced. What TCRdb holds here is the immuneACCESS table cut down to in-frame rearrangements. Part of the clones is not present; checked against another copy, under half of the missing clones reflect an unresolved V gene, and the others are unexplained. The sample table lists under 400,000 clones, roughly 15% of them with a count of one. Around 7% of the sample comes from the top ten. The sample consisted of central memory CD4+ T cells from blood. The source of these receptors is a young man in good health.

The rearrangement uses TRBV11-3 and TRBJ2-1; D remains ambiguous. CDR1 is SGHNT, CDR2 YENEEA, per germline. V was cut by 4 bases and J by 6 bases, with 13 bases left in between. This CDR3 is 14 amino acids long. CDR3 residues: CASSSKRSGNEQFF. CDR3 bases: TGTGCCAGCAGCTCGAAAAGGAGTGGCAATGAGCAGTTCTTC. Full variable domain (outside the CDR3, taken from reference TRBV11-3 and TRBJ2-1): EAGVVQSPRYKIIEKKQPVAFWCNPISGHNTLYWYLQNLGQGPELLIRYENEEAVDDSQLPKDRFSAERLKGVDSTLKIQPAELGDSAVYLCASSSKRSGNEQFFGPGTRLTVL.

Only a few counts were recorded for this clone. V is TRBV7-3 and J is TRBJ2-1, with D perhaps being TRBD1 or TRBD2 (6 bases each). The CDR3 consists of 13 residues. V dropped 11 bases and J dropped 6 bases, with 17 bases sitting between them. Germline CDR1 is SGHTA and CDR2 is FQGTGA. This CDR3 is CASGALGVNEQFF. The CDR3 DNA is TGTGCCTCGGGGGCCCTGGGGGTCAATGAGCAGTTCTTC.

The chain carries TRBV6-1 and TRBJ1-3; D is undetermined. The V gene's germline CDR1 is MNHNS and CDR2 SASEGT. This CDR3 comprises 14 residues. The germline V and J ends were trimmed by 2 bases and 2 bases, with 7 bases remaining between them. DNA of the CDR3: TGTGCCAGCAGTGAACGGGCAACTGGAAACACCATATATTTT. This encodes CASSERATGNTIYF.

The J gene is TRBJ1-5, the V gene TRBV9; D perhaps matches TRBD1 (5 bases). V lost 5 bases, J lost 8 bases, and 8 bases lay in between. The germline gives CDR1 SGDLS, CDR2 YYNGEE. The CDR3 runs to 11 residues. The CDR3 loop is CASSQGEPQHF. For the CDR3, the DNA is TGTGCCAGCAGTCAGGGTGAGCCCCAGCATTTT.